Presented here are 25 T cell receptor beta chains from one specimen sequenced in a study of blood T cells in healthy people across ages (dated by TCRdb to 2015 to 2017). The library came from 5' RACE. The listed sequencing device is Illumina HiSeq 2500. A second about 7 to 11 cycle PCR used a sample-barcoded 5' primer and a J-beta primer mix. TCRdb cleaned the public reads at Q25 with fastp, built clones with MiXCR and kept in-frame beta chains. Identical CDR3 protein sequences are pooled into one entry, listed with their most common genes and DNA. The sample contains about 1,000,000 distinct CDR3 sequences, around 43% of them found a single time. Approximately 20% of the sample goes to the ten largest clones. Sequenced material: blood. The receptors here all came from a woman aged 55-70 years in good health.

V and J are TRBV5-1 and TRBJ2-7; 7 bases map to TRBD1. The germline V gene encodes CDR1 SGHRS and CDR2 YFSETQ. There are 13 residues in the CDR3. The V and J ends lost 6 bases and 4 bases, in that order; junction bases with no gene match: 7. CDR3 region: CASNNPGQYEQYF. CDR3 nucleotide sequence: TGCGCCAGCAACAACCCGGGACAGTACGAGCAGTACTTC. Combining the CDR3 with reference TRBV5-1 and TRBJ2-7 gives the whole variable domain KAGVTQTPRYLIKTRGQQVTLSCSPISGHRSVSWYQQTPGQGLQFLFEYFSETQRNKGNFPGRFSGRQFSNSRSEMNVSTLELGDSALYLCASNNPGQYEQYFGPGTRLTVT.

A few counts support this clonotype. The chain joins TRBV7-2 to TRBJ2-1; D remains unclear. This CDR3 spans 14 amino acids. V lost 5 bases to trimming and J lost 4 bases, with 12 bases between them. Germline V gene data show CDR1 as SGHTA and CDR2 as FQGNSA. The CDR3 here is CASSTTRLYNEQFF. The CDR3 DNA reads TGTGCCAGCAGCACAACTCGGCTTTACAATGAGCAGTTCTTC.

In this sample, this clonotype turned up once. V and J are TRBV20-1 and TRBJ2-3; TRBD2 might be the D (5 bases). The V gene lost 7 bases and the J gene lost 0 bases, with 11 bases spanning the gap. The CDR3 sequence is 13 residues long. Germline values: CDR1 DFQATT, CDR2 SNEGSKA (reference sequence). The chain's CDR3 is CSVWAGSTDTQYF. The CDR3 nucleotides are TGCAGTGTGTGGGCGGGTAGCACAGATACGCAGTATTTT.

This clonotype was found a few times. The chain recombines TRBV20-1 with TRBJ2-7; D gene uncertain. The CDR3 consists of 12 residues. V lost 3 bases and J lost 2, with 8 bases in between. Germline V gene data show CDR1 as DFQATT and CDR2 as SNEGSKA (reference sequence). The CDR3 bases are TGCAGTGCTAGTCAGACCACCTACGAGCAGTACTTC. Its protein is CSASQTTYEQYF.

Turning to this clonotype: A read error may account for a junction end that differs from germline. The CDR3 loop is CSVRDGLAGFTDTQYF. The CDR3 DNA sequence: TGCAGTGTTAGAGATGGGCTAGCGGGGTTCACAGATACGCAGTATTTT. The chain combines TRBV20-1 with TRBJ2-3; TRBD2 matches 9 bases. Looked up from germline, CDR1 is DFQATT and CDR2 is SNEGSKA (reference sequence). This CDR3 comprises 16 residues.

This clonotype was counted only a few times. The J gene is TRBJ2-3, the V gene TRBV20-1, with 9 bases aligning to TRBD2. Looked up from germline, CDR1 is DFQATT and CDR2 is SNEGSKA (reference sequence). This CDR3 has 17 residues. With 1 base clipped from V and 2 bases from J, the junction kept 10 bases outside the gene matches. The CDR3 loop reads CSARGGSGGILTDTQYF. In nucleotides, the CDR3 is TGCAGTGCTAGAGGAGGGAGCGGGGGGATACTCACAGATACGCAGTATTTT.

This clonotype has at least ten counts. The chain is built from TRBV3-1 and TRBJ2-7, with TRBD1 identical over 7 bases. Germline CDR1 and CDR2: LGHDT and YNNKEL (reference sequence). The CDR3 sequence is 13 residues long. Losses at the gene ends were 0 bases for V and 6 bases for J; bases not matched to a gene: 2. The CDR3 here is CASSQDRGIEQYF. The CDR3 DNA sequence: TGTGCCAGCAGCCAAGACAGGGGGATCGAGCAGTACTTC.

Here the CDR3 DNA reads TGCGCCAGCAGCACGGACATAAACTATGGCTACACCTTC. This codes for CASSTDINYGYTF. The chain carries TRBV5-1 and TRBJ1-2, with TRBD1 as a possible D gene (5 bases). Trimming cost V 4 bases and J 2 bases, with 9 bases left between them. Germline V CDR1 and CDR2: SGHRS, YFSETQ. This CDR3 spans 13 amino acids.

This sequence joins TRBV20-1 and TRBJ1-2, with D possibly TRBD1 on 5 matching bases. This CDR3 has 11 residues. Germline CDR1 is DFQATT and CDR2 is SNEGSKA (reference sequence). The ends were cut back, 2 bases at V and 7 bases at J, with 8 bases in the middle. The DNA for the CDR3 is TGCAGTGCTAGACATGGGGCTGGCTACACCTTC. As protein: CSARHGAGYTF.

J is TRBJ2-7 and V is TRBV5-1, with a possible D match to TRBD2 (5 bases). V was trimmed by 5 bases and J by 0 bases, leaving 15 bases between them. CDR3 length: 15 amino acids. The germline CDR1 and CDR2 sequences are SGHRS and YFSETQ. CDR3 region: CASRPDGLLSYEQYF. The CDR3 nucleotides read TGCGCCAGCAGACCGGACGGACTCCTCTCCTACGAGCAGTACTTC.

The chain carries TRBV6-5 and TRBJ2-3, with a possible D match to TRBD2 (6 bases). CDR3 length: 17 amino acids. Germline loops: CDR1 MNHEY, CDR2 SVGAGI. Trimming took 2 bases from V and 0 from J, leaving 15 bases between them. The DNA for the CDR3 is TGTGCCAGCAGTTACCCGACCGGAGCGGGTAGCACAGATACGCAGTATTTT. It translates to CASSYPTGAGSTDTQYF.

This clonotype was recorded a few times. This rearrangement joins TRBV27 to TRBJ2-7; 12 positions match TRBD2. The V gene end was trimmed by 2 bases and the J gene end by 3 bases; junction bases not matched to a gene: 8. Germline CDR1 and CDR2: MNHEY and SMNVEV (reference sequence). CDR3 length: 17 residues. CDR3 sequence: CASSLRLAGGRSYEQYF. The CDR3 bases are TGTGCCAGCAGTTTACGTCTAGCGGGAGGGCGAAGCTACGAGCAGTACTTC.

The chain carries TRBV24-1 and TRBJ2-5, with 8 bases fitting TRBD1. The CDR3 is 16 residues long. V lost 3 bases, J lost 2 bases, and 7 bases stayed unmatched. Germline V gene data show CDR1 as KGHDR and CDR2 as SFDVKD. The CDR3 spells CATSDRHRTGQETQYF. The DNA for the CDR3 is TGTGCCACCAGTGATCGCCACCGGACAGGGCAAGAGACCCAGTACTTC.

This clonotype has more than one count but fewer than ten. The chain employs TRBV20-1 and TRBJ2-4; D not resolved. The J call may be wrong; the DNA end is better matched by TRBJ2-7. Germline lookup yields CDR1 DFQATT and CDR2 SNEGSKA (reference sequence). The CDR3 runs 13 residues. The CDR3 here is CSARQALANEQYF. CDR3 bases: TGCAGTGCTAGGCAGGCCCTGGCCAACGAGCAGTACTTC.

The chain uses TRBV25-1 and TRBJ1-1; TRBD1 might be the D (6 bases). Trimming stripped 1 base from V and 1 base from J, with 10 bases between. The germline CDR1 and CDR2 sequences are MGHDK and SYGVNS. This CDR3 has 15 residues. The CDR3 nucleotides are TGTGCCAGCAGTGAATTTGACAGGCCGAACACTGAAGCTTTCTTT. Translation: CASSEFDRPNTEAFF.

The chain couples TRBV20-1 to TRBJ2-7; 9 bases agree with TRBD2. V lost 0 bases to trimming and J lost 6 bases; unmatched junction nucleotides: 9. Germline values: CDR1 DFQATT, CDR2 SNEGSKA (reference sequence). This CDR3 is 15 amino acids long. The CDR3 nucleotides read TGCAGTGCTAGAGATCTGGCGGGAGGGAGTTTCGAGCAGTACTTC. Translation: CSARDLAGGSFEQYF.

This clonotype was seen a few times. The chain couples TRBV20-1 to TRBJ2-7; D call uncertain. The CDR3 runs to 11 residues. Trimming removed 2 bases at V and 7 bases at J, with 9 bases between. Germline CDR1 DFQATT, CDR2 SNEGSKA (reference sequence). The CDR3 is CSARSPGEQYF. Written as DNA, the CDR3 is TGCAGTGCTAGATCCCCTGGGGAGCAGTACTTC.

Concerning this clonotype: A much larger clone differs by one base, so this may be a read error. The chain recombines TRBV27 with TRBJ2-5, with unresolved D. Per germline, CDR1 MNHEY and CDR2 SMNVEV (reference sequence). Trimming stripped 4 bases from V and 4 bases from J, with 10 bases between. This CDR3 spans 13 amino acids. The CDR3 loop is CASSSQYRETQYF. CDR3 in DNA: TGTGCCAGCAGTTCCCAGTACCGAGAGACCCAGTACTTC.

This clonotype was seen more than once but under ten times. This sequence joins TRBV12-3 or TRBV12-4 and TRBJ2-3; D is perhaps TRBD2 (6 bases). With 6 bases removed from V and 10 bases from J, the gap between germline ends came to 11 bases. The CDR3 has 11 residues. The CDR3 region is CASSWGDAQYF. CDR3 in DNA: TGTGCCAGCAGCTGGGGGGACGCGCAGTATTTT.

The chain uses TRBV3-1 and TRBJ1-1, with unresolved D. CDR1 is LGHDT and CDR2 is YNNKEL in the germline V gene (reference sequence). This CDR3 is 14 amino acids long. Between the trimmed V and J ends, which lost 1 base and 7 bases, there was a span of 13 bases. In DNA form, the CDR3 reads TGTGCCAGCAGCCAAGTCAACAGTGAGAATGAAGCTTTCTTT. Its protein is CASSQVNSENEAFF. The whole variable domain, filled in from reference TRBV3-1 and TRBJ1-1, reads DTAVSQTPKYLVTQMGNDKSIKCEQNLGHDTMYWYKQDSKKFLKIMFSYNNKELIINETVPNRFSPKSPDKAHLNLHINSLELGDSAVYFCASSQVNSENEAFFGQGTRLTVV.

CDR3 nucleotides: TGTGCCAGCAGTGACCGACATGGAGAGACCCAGTACTTC. The encoded protein is CASSDRHGETQYF. V and J are TRBV6-1 and TRBJ2-5, with D uncertain. Deletions cut 3 bases from V and 4 bases from J, with 9 bases between. The length of the CDR3 is 13 residues. The germline gives CDR1 MNHNS, CDR2 SASEGT.

The J gene is TRBJ2-3, the V gene TRBV7-9; 7 bases line up with TRBD2. This CDR3 contains 15 residues. With V trimmed by 6 bases and J by 4 bases, 10 bases remained unmatched. From germline, CDR1 is SEHNR and CDR2 FQNEAQ (reference sequence). CDR3: CASSTGPRGADTQYF. Here the CDR3 DNA reads TGTGCCAGCAGTACGGGCCCCCGGGGGGCAGATACGCAGTATTTT. The whole variable domain, remainder taken from reference TRBV7-9 and TRBJ2-3, is DTGVSQNPRHKITKRGQNVTFRCDPISEHNRLYWYRQTLGQGPEFLTYFQNEAQLEKSRLLSDRFSAERPKGSFSTLEIQRTEQGDSAMYLCASSTGPRGADTQYFGPGTRLTVL.

The chain employs TRBV27 and TRBJ1-2; D gene ambiguous. V shed 6 bases and J shed 2 bases, with 10 bases lying between them. The CDR3 runs to 13 residues. Germline assignment: CDR1 MNHEY and CDR2 SMNVEV (reference sequence). CDR3 DNA: TGTGCCAGCAGACGTACATCCAACTATGGCTACACCTTC. Protein sequence: CASRRTSNYGYTF.

With regard to this clonotype: A read error may account for a junction end that differs from germline. The genes are TRBV20-1 and TRBJ2-3; 7 nucleotides match TRBD2. The CDR3 is made up of 15 amino acids. The germline V gene has CDR1 DFQATT and CDR2 SNEGSKA (reference sequence). CDR3 in amino acids: CGATTGAGITDTQYF. For the CDR3, the DNA is TGCGGTGCTACCACCGGAGCGGGGATCACAGATACGCAGTATTTT.

The chain has TRBV27 and TRBJ1-5; TRBD1 is a possible D gene (6 bases). V lost 6 bases to trimming and J lost 0 bases, with 12 bases between them. The CDR3 contains 15 residues. CDR1 is MNHEY and CDR2 is SMNVEV in the germline V gene (reference sequence). CDR3 residues: CASRLGGLSNQPQHF. The CDR3 DNA sequence: TGTGCCAGCAGACTAGGGGGGCTTAGCAATCAGCCCCAGCATTTT.